These 23 T cell receptor beta chains came from one sample sequenced in a study of cytomegalovirus exposure and HLA in healthy donors. PCR employed 60 Vbeta and 13 Jbeta primers. The assay was immunoSEQ multiplex PCR, and TCRdb's table has in-frame clones only and misses some. Among roughly 110,000 clones listed, 74% were seen once. Sequencing was performed on PBMCs. Receptors were obtained from a human donor in good health.

This clone was seen a few times. The chain is built from TRBV6-5 and TRBJ2-1; D is possibly TRBD1 (6 bases). Trimming cost V 5 bases and J 7 bases, with 15 bases left between them. The CDR3 runs 14 residues. Per germline, CDR1 MNHEY and CDR2 SVGAGI. The CDR3: CASSQAWGHNEQFF. In DNA, the CDR3 is TGTGCCAGCAGTCAGGCGTGGGGACATAATGAGCAGTTCTTC.

The V call is TRBV7-2, the J call TRBJ1-1, with no clear D. This CDR3 has 14 residues. Deletions cut 4 bases from V and 4 bases from J, with 13 bases between. Germline CDR1 and CDR2: SGHTA and FQGNSA. The CDR3 DNA reads as TGTGCCAGCAGCTCGACACGATTGTCCACTGAAGCTTTCTTT. It translates to CASSSTRLSTEAFF.

This clone was seen just once. This chain connects TRBV5-1 to TRBJ2-3; 11 nucleotides match TRBD2. The CDR3 sequence is 16 residues long. Germline CDR1 reads SGHRS; CDR2 reads YFSETQ. J gave up 1 base and V 0 bases, and 1 base lay outside the gene matches. The CDR3 bases are TGCGCCAGCAGCTTGGTGGGACTAGCGGGCACAGATACGCAGTATTTT. Translating gives CASSLVGLAGTDTQYF.

The rearrangement links TRBV6-5 to TRBJ1-1, with TRBD1 identical over 7 bases. The CDR3 consists of 14 residues. Germline values: CDR1 MNHEY, CDR2 SVGAGI. V was clipped by 8 bases and J by 3 bases; unmatched bases: 9. The CDR3 DNA reads as TGTGCCAGCGGGCAGGGACAGACTTACACTGAAGCTTTCTTT. Translated, it gives CASGQGQTYTEAFF.

This clone was picked up a small number of times. The genes are TRBV28 and TRBJ1-2, with D unresolved. Germline CDR1 MDHEN, CDR2 SYDVKM. Trimming removed 2 bases from V and 6 bases from J, with 13 bases in between. The CDR3 runs 14 residues. CDR3 bases: TGTGCCAGCAGTTTAGGGTACAGAACCCATGGCTACACCTTC. Translation: CASSLGYRTHGYTF.

The V and J genes are TRBV27 and TRBJ1-1; D may be TRBD1 (5 bases). The V gene's germline CDR1 is MNHEY and CDR2 SMNVEV (reference sequence). With 0 bases removed from V and 11 bases from J, the gap between germline ends came to 16 bases. The CDR3 spans 14 residues. The DNA of the CDR3 is TGTGCCAGCAGTTTATCGAACAGCAGGGTAGTGGCTTTCTTT. This sequence encodes CASSLSNSRVVAFF.

The table lists this clone with a few counts. At one end the junction does not follow the germline gene, possibly because of a read error. Written as DNA, the CDR3 is TGTTCCAGCAGCCTGGGACAGGGGGCCACTGAAGCTTTCTTT. Amino acid sequence: CSSSLGQGATEAFF. The chain has TRBV7-9 and TRBJ1-1, with TRBD1 matching 12 bases. CDR1 and CDR2 (germline): SEHNR, FQNEAQ (reference sequence). This CDR3 has 14 amino acids.

The CDR3 is CASSVTGQDTDTQYF. The CDR3 region has the DNA TGTGCCAGCAGCGTAACGGGACAGGACACAGATACGCAGTATTTT. This chain connects TRBV7-2 to TRBJ2-3, with TRBD1 matching over 8 bases. Trimming at V came to 5 bases and at J to 2 bases, leaving 6 bases not matched to a gene. Looked up from germline, CDR1 is SGHTA and CDR2 is FQGNSA. The CDR3 spans 15 residues.

The chain joins TRBV29-1 to TRBJ2-1, with 15 bases identical to TRBD2. The J segment lost 7 bases and the V segment lost 7 bases, leaving 11 bases of the junction unmatched. Germline-derived CDR1 and CDR2 are SQVTM and ANQGSEA. CDR3 size: 16 residues. The CDR3 sequence is CSGYRPGTSGRNEQFF. The CDR3 nucleotides are TGCAGCGGCTATCGTCCCGGGACTAGCGGGAGGAATGAGCAGTTCTTC.

The chain's CDR3 is CASSQSRGRDAEAFF. In DNA, the CDR3 is TGTGCCAGCAGTCAAAGCCGGGGGAGGGACGCTGAAGCTTTCTTT. The chain is built from TRBV6-5 and TRBJ1-1; D is possibly TRBD1 (5 bases). Germline CDR1 is MNHEY and CDR2 is SVGAGI. The CDR3 consists of 15 residues. V lost 5 bases and J lost 6, with 19 bases in between.

V gene TRBV11-3 combines with J gene TRBJ1-1; D not resolved. V was trimmed by 3 bases and J by 6 bases, leaving 14 bases between them. The CDR3 runs 14 residues. Germline lookup yields CDR1 SGHNT and CDR2 YENEEA. CDR3 coding DNA: TGTGCCAGCAGCTTGACGACTCAAAGCGCTGAAGCTTTCTTT. Translated, it gives CASSLTTQSAEAFF.

The V gene is TRBV10-3, the J gene TRBJ1-1; 10 bases are shared with TRBD1. The CDR3 contains 12 residues. The ends lost 5 bases at V and 11 bases at J; junction bases unmatched: 5. The germline V gene has CDR1 ENHRY and CDR2 SYGVKD. The chain's CDR3 is CAISWDRGTAFF. CDR3 sequence (DNA): TGTGCCATCAGTTGGGACAGGGGTACGGCTTTCTTT.

This chain uses TRBV6-5 with TRBJ2-1; 13 bases line up with TRBD2. V was clipped by 6 bases and J by 15 bases; unmatched bases: 14. Looked up from germline, CDR1 is MNHEY and CDR2 is SVGAGI. The CDR3 has 15 residues. This CDR3 reads CASRPGLAGPNRLFF. The CDR3 region has the DNA TGTGCCAGCAGGCCGGGACTAGCGGGACCCAACCGTCTGTTCTTC.

This clone came up once. The gene calls are TRBV7-6 and TRBJ1-5; D uncertain. CDR1 SGHVS and CDR2 FNYEAQ come from the germline V gene. The CDR3 sequence is 15 residues long. V was pared by 5 bases and J by 2 bases, with 13 bases between. The CDR3 DNA reads as TGTGCCAGCAGCCCACTGGTGATTGGCAATCAGCCCCAGCATTTT. Encoded protein: CASSPLVIGNQPQHF.

J is TRBJ2-1 and V is TRBV6-5, with 12 bases matching TRBD2. This CDR3 is 13 amino acids long. The V gene's germline CDR1 is MNHEY and CDR2 SVGAGI. The junction had 1 base not matched to a gene; V was cut back by 6 bases and J by 7 bases. The CDR3 loop reads CASRGTSGNEQFF. For the CDR3, the DNA is TGTGCCAGCAGGGGGACTAGCGGGAATGAGCAGTTCTTC.

This chain joins TRBV10-3 and TRBJ2-1; 9 nucleotides match TRBD1. Germline V lookup: CDR1 ENHRY, CDR2 SYGVKD. The V segment lost 6 bases and the J segment 7 bases; nucleotides outside the gene matches: 13. CDR3 length equals 16 residues. The chain's CDR3 is CAISPMDRGLTNEQFF. The CDR3 DNA follows: TGTGCCATCAGCCCGATGGACAGGGGACTAACTAATGAGCAGTTCTTC.

This rearrangement joins TRBV2 to TRBJ2-1; 13 bases align to TRBD2. The CDR3 sequence is 14 residues long. Germline loops: CDR1 SNHLY, CDR2 FYNNEI. Trimming cost V 8 bases and J 5 bases; bases outside gene matches: 3. In nucleotides, the CDR3 is TGTGCCAGCCTCGGGACTAGCGGGGACAATGAGCAGTTCTTC. Its protein product is CASLGTSGDNEQFF.

This clone is a singleton in its sample. The V and J genes are TRBV30 and TRBJ1-5; D possibly corresponds to TRBD1 (6 bases). Germline V gene lookup returns CDR1 GTSNPN and CDR2 SVGIG (reference sequence). Trimming took 5 bases from V and 1 from J, leaving 9 bases between them. The CDR3 is made up of 13 amino acids. CDR3 protein: CAWAGQSNQPQHF. The CDR3 DNA sequence: TGTGCCTGGGCTGGACAGAGCAATCAGCCCCAGCATTTT.

The rearrangement links TRBV28 to TRBJ1-5, with TRBD1 matching over 8 bases. From germline, CDR1 is MDHEN and CDR2 SYDVKM. V gave up 3 bases and J gave up 1 base; unmatched junction bases: 11. CDR3 length: 18 amino acids. CDR3 protein: CASSFASRQGKSNQPQHF. DNA for the CDR3: TGTGCCAGCAGTTTCGCCTCCCGACAGGGGAAGAGCAATCAGCCCCAGCATTTT.

V usage is TRBV5-1 and J usage is TRBJ2-7; D remains ambiguous. The V end was cut by 0 bases, the J end by 3 bases, with 10 bases between. In germline, CDR1 is SGHRS, CDR2 YFSETQ. The CDR3 is 14 amino acids. CDR3 residues: CASSLAWPNYEQYF. Written as DNA, the CDR3 is TGCGCCAGCAGCTTGGCCTGGCCCAACTACGAGCAGTACTTC.

This clone has only a few counts. V gene TRBV30 combines with J gene TRBJ1-6; 8 nucleotides align to TRBD1. CDR1 and CDR2 from the germline V gene are GTSNPN and SVGIG (reference sequence). The CDR3 has 16 amino acids. J was trimmed by 8 bases and V by 0 bases; bases with no gene match: 9. This CDR3 is CAWSVLQGARDSPLHF. The CDR3 coding sequence is TGTGCCTGGAGTGTACTCCAGGGGGCGCGGGATTCACCCCTCCACTTT.

This chain links TRBV4-3 with TRBJ2-1, with TRBD1 matching 7 bases. Unmatched junction bases numbered 4, after V lost 4 bases and J lost 4 bases. The CDR3 sequence is 14 residues long. Germline CDR1 is LGHNA and CDR2 is YSLEER. The CDR3 nucleotides are TGCGCCAGCAGCCCGGGACAGCCATACAATGAGCAGTTCTTC. This encodes CASSPGQPYNEQFF.

The genes are TRBV28 and TRBJ1-1; 8 bases map to TRBD1. J lost 5 bases, V lost 8 bases, and 10 bases had no gene match. The germline CDR1 and CDR2 sequences are MDHEN and SYDVKM. The CDR3 is 14 amino acids. For the CDR3, the DNA is TGTGCCAGCCCCCCTCGGCAGGGGGCGACTGAAGCTTTCTTT. It specifies CASPPRQGATEAFF.